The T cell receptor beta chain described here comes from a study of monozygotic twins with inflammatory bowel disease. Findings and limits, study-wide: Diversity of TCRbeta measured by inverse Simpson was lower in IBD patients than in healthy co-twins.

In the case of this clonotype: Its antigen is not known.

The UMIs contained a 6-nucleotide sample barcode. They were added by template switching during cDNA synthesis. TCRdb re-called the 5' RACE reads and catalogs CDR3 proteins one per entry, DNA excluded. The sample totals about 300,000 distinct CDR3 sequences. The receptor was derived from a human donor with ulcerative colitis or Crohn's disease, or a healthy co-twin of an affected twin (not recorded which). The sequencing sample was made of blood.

Here the CDR3 reads CSASQSSGNRREQYF. The chain recombines TRBV20-1 with TRBJ2-7; TCRdb's D call, TRBD2, is unchecked because there is no DNA. The CDR3 contains 15 residues. Germline V gene data show CDR1 as DFQATT and CDR2 as SNEGSKA (reference sequence).